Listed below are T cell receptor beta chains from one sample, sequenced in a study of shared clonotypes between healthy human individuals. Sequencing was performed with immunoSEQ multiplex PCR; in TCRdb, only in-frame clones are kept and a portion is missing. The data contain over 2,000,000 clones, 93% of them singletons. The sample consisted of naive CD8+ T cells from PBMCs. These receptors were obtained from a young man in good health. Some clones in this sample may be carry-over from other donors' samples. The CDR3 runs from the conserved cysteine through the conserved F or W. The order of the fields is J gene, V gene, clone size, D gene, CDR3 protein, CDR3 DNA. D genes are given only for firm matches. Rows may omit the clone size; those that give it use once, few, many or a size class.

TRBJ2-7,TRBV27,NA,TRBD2,CASSLTGTSGTEQYF,TGTGCCAGCAGTTTGACCGGGACTAGCGGGACCGAGCAGTACTTC
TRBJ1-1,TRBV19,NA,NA,CASTQMGKTEAFF,TGTGCCAGTACCCAAATGGGAAAGACTGAAGCTTTCTTT
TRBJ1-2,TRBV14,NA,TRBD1,CASSPGQAAVTF,TGTGCCAGCAGCCCCGGACAGGCGGCCGTCACCTTC
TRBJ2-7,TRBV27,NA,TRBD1,CASSLTQQGAPYEQYF,TGTGCCAGCAGTCTAACACAACAGGGGGCCCCCTACGAGCAGTACTTC
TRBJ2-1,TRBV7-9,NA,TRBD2,CALPGGRRDEQFF,TGTGCTCTTCCCGGCGGGAGGAGGGATGAGCAGTTCTTC
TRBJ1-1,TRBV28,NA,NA,CASSFKDMAFF,TGTGCCAGCAGTTTCAAAGATATGGCTTTCTTT
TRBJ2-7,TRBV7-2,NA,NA,CASSPPGHLYEQYF,TGTGCCAGCAGCCCGCCGGGACATCTCTACGAGCAGTACTTC
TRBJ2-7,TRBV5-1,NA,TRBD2,CASSLGREGVFREQYF,TGCGCCAGCAGCTTGGGGCGGGAGGGCGTTTTTCGGGAGCAGTACTTC
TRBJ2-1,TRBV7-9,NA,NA,CASSPGDRNEQFF,TGTGCCAGCAGCCCAGGGGATCGGAATGAGCAGTTCTTC
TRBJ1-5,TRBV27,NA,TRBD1,CASSLRDSYQPQHF,TGTGCCAGCAGTTTAAGGGACAGCTATCAGCCCCAGCATTTT
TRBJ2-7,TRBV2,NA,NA,CASKVGRSYEQYF,TGTGCCAGCAAGGTAGGACGGTCCTACGAGCAGTACTTC
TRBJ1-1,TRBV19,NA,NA,CASTRSEGSRNTEAFF,TGTGCCAGTACGAGGTCGGAGGGAAGTAGGAACACTGAAGCTTTCTTT
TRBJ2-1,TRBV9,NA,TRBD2,CASSVGVSGRNEQFF,TGTGCCAGCAGCGTAGGGGTTAGCGGGAGGAATGAGCAGTTCTTC
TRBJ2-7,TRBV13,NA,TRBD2,CASSSGLAGGRHEQYF,TGTGCCAGCAGCTCCGGACTAGCGGGAGGACGCCACGAGCAGTACTTC
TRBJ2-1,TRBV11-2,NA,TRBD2,CASYGEAGAEGYNEQFF,TGTGCCAGCTACGGGGAAGCGGGAGCCGAGGGTTACAATGAGCAGTTCTTC
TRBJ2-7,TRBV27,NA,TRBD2,CASSRTSGSSEQYF,TGTGCCAGCAGTCGGACTAGCGGGAGTAGCGAGCAGTACTTC
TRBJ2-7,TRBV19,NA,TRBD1,CASSASGTGAYVEQYF,TGTGCCAGTAGTGCCTCCGGGACAGGGGCCTACGTTGAGCAGTACTTC
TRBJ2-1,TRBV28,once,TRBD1,CARQGTGDEQFF,TGTGCCAGACAGGGGACAGGAGATGAGCAGTTCTTC
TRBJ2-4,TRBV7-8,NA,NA,CASKGEESKNIQYF,TGTGCCAGCAAGGGTGAAGAGTCCAAAAACATTCAGTACTTC
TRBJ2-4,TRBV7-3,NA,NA,CASSLTPENIQYF,TGTGCCAGCAGCTTAACCCCGGAAAACATTCAGTACTTC
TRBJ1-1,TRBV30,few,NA,CAWSVLSREAFF,TGTGCCTGGAGTGTGTTGTCACGAGAAGCTTTCTTT
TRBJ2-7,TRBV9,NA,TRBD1,CASSGGQGDTYEQYF,TGTGCCAGCAGCGGGGGACAGGGCGACACCTACGAGCAGTACTTC
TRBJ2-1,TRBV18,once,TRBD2,CASSPPALAGVYNEQFF,TGTGCCAGCTCACCCCCAGCCCTAGCGGGGGTTTACAATGAGCAGTTCTTC
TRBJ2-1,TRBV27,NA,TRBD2,CASSFMTSGSSYNEQFF,TGTGCCAGCAGTTTCATGACTAGCGGGAGCTCCTACAATGAGCAGTTCTTC
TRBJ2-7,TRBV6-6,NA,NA,CASSHSGSVAYEQYF,TGTGCCAGCAGCCATTCGGGGAGCGTGGCCTACGAGCAGTACTTC
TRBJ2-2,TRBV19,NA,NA,CASSPTPSAGTGELFF,TGTGCCAGTAGCCCAACCCCATCGGCAGGCACCGGGGAGCTGTTTTTT
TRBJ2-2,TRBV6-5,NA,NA,CASSYLAEVRTGELFF,TGTGCCAGCAGTTACTTGGCGGAAGTACGCACCGGGGAGCTGTTTTTT
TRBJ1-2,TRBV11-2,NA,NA,CASSLGRLYGYTF,TGTGCCAGCAGCTTAGGACGGCTCTATGGCTACACCTTC
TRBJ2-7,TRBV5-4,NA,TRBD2,CASSPTSGAYEQYF,TGTGCCAGCAGCCCGACTAGCGGCGCCTACGAGCAGTACTTC
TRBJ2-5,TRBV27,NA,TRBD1,CASRPTGGTETQYF,TGTGCCAGCAGACCGACAGGGGGCACAGAGACCCAGTACTTC
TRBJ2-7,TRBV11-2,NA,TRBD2,CASSEWGGSAYEQYF,TGTGCCAGCAGCGAGTGGGGCGGGAGCGCCTACGAGCAGTACTTC
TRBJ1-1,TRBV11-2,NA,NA,CASSLGSVEAFF,TGTGCCAGCAGCTTAGGTAGCGTTGAAGCTTTCTTT